These T cell receptor beta chains were read from a single sample in a study of cytomegalovirus exposure and HLA in healthy donors. The repertoire was sequenced with immunoSEQ multiplex PCR; TCRdb's copy has only in-frame clones and lacks some. The repertoire holds around 150,000 clones, with around 77% as singletons. Source material: PBMCs. The receptor source for this set is a man aged 30 to 39 in good health and CMV-seronegative. Each CDR3 is given with its conserved first and last residue. The D gene is left open where the match is weak. Rows give clone size only sometimes, using once, few, many, or a class for an expanded clone.

clone size	D gene	V gene	J gene	CDR3 DNA	CDR3 protein
-	TRBD2	TRBV4-1	TRBJ2-7	TGCGCCAGCAGCCAACCGACTAGCGGGAAAGCCAACGAGCAGTACTTC	CASSQPTSGKANEQYF
-	TRBD1	TRBV5-4	TRBJ1-1	TGTGCCAGCAGCTTGAGGGGGCCTAGTGAAGCTTTCTTT	CASSLRGPSEAFF
-	TRBD1	TRBV5-1	TRBJ1-2	TGCGCCAGCAGCATAGACAGGGCCCTAGGCCGCTACACCTTC	CASSIDRALGRYTF
-	TRBD1	TRBV6-1	TRBJ1-1	TGTGCCAGCAGTGATCTCCATAAGCGGACAGGGAGGGAAGGCTTT	CASSDLHKRTGREGF
few	-	TRBV11-2	TRBJ1-2	TGTGCCAGCAGTTCGGGGGGATTCATCTATGGCTACACCTTC	CASSSGGFIYGYTF
-	-	TRBV5-1	TRBJ2-3	TGCGCCAGCAGGGCCCGGGTAAGCACAGATACGCAGTATTTT	CASRARVSTDTQYF
once	TRBD1	TRBV28	TRBJ2-7	TGTGCCAGCAGTTTTTCCGGCCAGGGGGCAAGGCAGTACTTC	CASSFSGQGARQYF
-	-	TRBV9	TRBJ2-7	TGTGCCAGCAGCGCGTCTACAGGGAACCCCTACGAGCAGTACTTC	CASSASTGNPYEQYF
-	-	TRBV9	TRBJ2-7	TGTGCCAGCAGCGTAGCAGAACAGGGGAGGCACGAGCAGTACTTC	CASSVAEQGRHEQYF
-	-	TRBV21-1	TRBJ2-4	TGTGCCACCGAGGGGGCGAGGATAGCCAAAAACATTCAGTACTTC	CATEGARIAKNIQYF
once	-	TRBV28	TRBJ1-2	TGTGCCAGCACCCTGGGGCCGATGACTAACTATGGCTACACCTTC	CASTLGPMTNYGYTF
-	-	TRBV6-1	TRBJ1-3	TGTGCCAGCAGTCCCCGGGACTCACGAGAGATGACCATATATTTT	CASSPRDSREMTIYF
-	-	TRBV19	TRBJ1-1	TGTGCCAGTAGTATTTCAGACACTGAAGCTTTCTTT	CASSISDTEAFF
-	-	TRBV28	TRBJ1-2	TGTGCCAGCAGTTCAGTTTATGGCTACACCTTC	CASSSVYGYTF
-	-	TRBV2	TRBJ2-5	TGTGCCAGCAGTGAGGGAGCGCGGCGGCAAGAGACCCAGTACTTC	CASSEGARRQETQYF
-	TRBD2	TRBV11-2	TRBJ2-1	TGTGCCAGCAGCTTACTGGGACTAGCGGGAGGTGAGCAGTTCTTC	CASSLLGLAGGEQFF
once	TRBD1	TRBV19	TRBJ2-3	TGTGCCAGTAGTACGGGACAGGGACACACAGATACGCAGTATTTT	CASSTGQGHTDTQYF
once	-	TRBV15	TRBJ1-4	TGTGCCACCAGCAGCGGGAGGGAGGCGGGTGAAAAACTGTTTTTT	CATSSGREAGEKLFF